This T cell receptor (beta chain) was identified during a study of Graves' ophthalmopathy and Graves' hyperthyroidism. Amplification targeted the TCR beta CDR3 regions, with RNA transcripts as the source material. The authors performed first-round RT-PCR with HTBI primers and then a second-round multiplex PCR. Using its own MiXCR run on the multiplex PCR reads, TCRdb lists one record per CDR3 protein. The sample lists 200,000 to 250,000 distinct CDR3 sequences; roughly 21% were seen once. The trim removed 6 bases at V and 1 base at J, leaving 8 bases unmatched. Germline-derived CDR1 and CDR2 are SGHAT and FQNNGV. The CDR3 extends over 16 amino acids. Additional autoimmune diseases, uncontrolled infections, pregnancy or lactation disqualified patients.

The sequence was obtained from a woman aged 45-65 years with Graves' ophthalmopathy. The sequencing input was peripheral blood. The V call is TRBV11-2, the J call TRBJ2-2; 7 bases match TRBD2. For the CDR3, the DNA is TGTGCCAGCAGTCCTTATAGCGGGCGGAACACCGGGGAGCTGTTTTTT. It translates to CASSPYSGRNTGELFF.